The clone carrying this T cell receptor beta chain was detected a few times. Its antigen is unidentified. For TCR beta, libraries came from quantitative 5'-RACE with molecular barcodes. TCRdb re-analysed the 5' RACE reads in MiXCR, keeping a single row per CDR3 protein. The table has a few hundred thousand distinct CDR3 sequences, about a fifth seen once. These data originate in a study of CD8 T cells in ankylosing spondylitis. Regarding the study as a whole: Disease-linked clones were CD8+ and relatively rare in peripheral blood. A TCR beta motif made of about 8 highly homologous variants seemed typical of ankylosing spondylitis blood. Disease-associated clones were reportedly significantly overrepresented in matched ankylosing spondylitis synovial fluid.

The CDR3 has 13 residues. J lost 7 bases, V lost 3 bases, and 4 bases had no gene match. CDR1 and CDR2 from the germline V gene are SQVTM and ANQGSEA. Sequencing was carried out using blood, either unsorted or a sorted T cell fraction (not recorded which). The chain has TRBV29-1 and TRBJ2-2, with TRBD2 matching 8 bases. This receptor was taken from a male donor with ankylosing spondylitis. CDR3 region: CSVDAGGGGELFF. In DNA form, the CDR3 reads TGCAGCGTTGACGCGGGAGGTGGCGGGGAGCTGTTTTTT.